The source of this TCR beta chain is a study of OX40 agonist ivuxolimab in advanced cancers. Study overall: The treatment was a fully human IgG2 OX40 agonist, ivuxolimab. Study observations and caveats: Both CD4+ and CD8+ T cell populations in blood had undergone clonal expansion by week 6 at 0.1 to 3.0 mg/kg.

Remarks on this clone: Its target is not known.

Peripheral blood came from all dose cohorts at three timepoints. Produced via immunoSEQ multiplex PCR; TCRdb's table is partial and in-frame only. The sample holds approximately 63,000 clones; less than 85% are singletons and the top ten take approximately 10%. Germline assignment: CDR1 SGHRS and CDR2 YFSETQ. The CDR3 length is 15 residues. With 4 bases removed from V and 4 bases from J, the gap between germline ends came to 17 bases. The sequencing used CD4+ or CD8+ T cells sorted from blood, collected in a trial of the OX40 agonist ivuxolimab. The V gene is TRBV5-1, the J gene TRBJ2-5; tentative D call: TRBD2 (5 bases). The clonotype comes from an adult with an advanced solid tumor such as melanoma, head and neck, liver or kidney cancer. CDR3 in amino acids: CASSRQRVSGETQYF. As DNA, the CDR3 is TGCGCCAGCAGCCGGCAGAGGGTTTCCGGAGAGACCCAGTACTTC. The complete variable domain, with remaining parts taken from reference TRBV5-1 and TRBJ2-5, reads KAGVTQTPRYLIKTRGQQVTLSCSPISGHRSVSWYQQTPGQGLQFLFEYFSETQRNKGNFPGRFSGRQFSNSRSEMNVSTLELGDSALYLCASSRQRVSGETQYFGPGTRLLVL.